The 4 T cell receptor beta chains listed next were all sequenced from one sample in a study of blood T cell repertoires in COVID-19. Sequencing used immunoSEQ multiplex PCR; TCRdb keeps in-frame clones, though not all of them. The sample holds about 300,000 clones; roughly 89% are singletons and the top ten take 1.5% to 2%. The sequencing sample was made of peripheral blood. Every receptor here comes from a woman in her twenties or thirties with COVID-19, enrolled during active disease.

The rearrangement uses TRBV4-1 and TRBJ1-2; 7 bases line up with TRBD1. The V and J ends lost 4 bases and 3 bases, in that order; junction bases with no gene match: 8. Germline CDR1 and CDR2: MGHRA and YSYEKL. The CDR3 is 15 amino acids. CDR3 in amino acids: CASSPRSQGDYGYTF. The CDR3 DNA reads TGCGCCAGCAGCCCTCGTTCGCAGGGGGACTATGGCTACACCTTC.

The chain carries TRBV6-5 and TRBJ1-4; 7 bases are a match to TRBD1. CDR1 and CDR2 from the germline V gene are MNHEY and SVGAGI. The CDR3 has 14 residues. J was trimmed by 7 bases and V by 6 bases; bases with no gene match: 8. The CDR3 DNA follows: TGTGCCAGCAGGATGACAGGGTTCGGTGAAAAACTGTTTTTT. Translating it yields CASRMTGFGEKLFF.

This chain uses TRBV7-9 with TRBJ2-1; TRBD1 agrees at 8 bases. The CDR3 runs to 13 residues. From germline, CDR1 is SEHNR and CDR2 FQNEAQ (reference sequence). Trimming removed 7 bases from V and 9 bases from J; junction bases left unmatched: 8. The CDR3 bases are TGTGCCAGCACTACTGCAGGGGGCTTTGAGCAGTTCTTC. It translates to CASTTAGGFEQFF.

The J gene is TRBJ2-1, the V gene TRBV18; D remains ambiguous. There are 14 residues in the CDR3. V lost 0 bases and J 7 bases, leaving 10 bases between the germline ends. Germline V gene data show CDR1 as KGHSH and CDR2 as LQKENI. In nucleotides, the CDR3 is TGTGCCAGCTCACCACCCCCTGCGGCTAATGAGCAGTTCTTC. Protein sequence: CASSPPPAANEQFF.